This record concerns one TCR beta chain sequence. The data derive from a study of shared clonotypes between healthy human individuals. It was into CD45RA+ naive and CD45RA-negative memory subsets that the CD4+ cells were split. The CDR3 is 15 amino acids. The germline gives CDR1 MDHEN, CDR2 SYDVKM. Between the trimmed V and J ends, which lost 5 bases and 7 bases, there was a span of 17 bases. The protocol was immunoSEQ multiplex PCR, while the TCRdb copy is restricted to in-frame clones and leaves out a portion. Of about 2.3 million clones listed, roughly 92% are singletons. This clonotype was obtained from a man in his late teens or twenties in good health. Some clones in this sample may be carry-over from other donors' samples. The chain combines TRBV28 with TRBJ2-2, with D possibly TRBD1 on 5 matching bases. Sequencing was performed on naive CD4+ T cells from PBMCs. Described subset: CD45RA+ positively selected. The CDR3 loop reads CASSGRIIRGGELFF. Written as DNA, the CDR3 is TGTGCCAGCAGTGGACGGATAATAAGGGGCGGGGAGCTGTTTTTT.